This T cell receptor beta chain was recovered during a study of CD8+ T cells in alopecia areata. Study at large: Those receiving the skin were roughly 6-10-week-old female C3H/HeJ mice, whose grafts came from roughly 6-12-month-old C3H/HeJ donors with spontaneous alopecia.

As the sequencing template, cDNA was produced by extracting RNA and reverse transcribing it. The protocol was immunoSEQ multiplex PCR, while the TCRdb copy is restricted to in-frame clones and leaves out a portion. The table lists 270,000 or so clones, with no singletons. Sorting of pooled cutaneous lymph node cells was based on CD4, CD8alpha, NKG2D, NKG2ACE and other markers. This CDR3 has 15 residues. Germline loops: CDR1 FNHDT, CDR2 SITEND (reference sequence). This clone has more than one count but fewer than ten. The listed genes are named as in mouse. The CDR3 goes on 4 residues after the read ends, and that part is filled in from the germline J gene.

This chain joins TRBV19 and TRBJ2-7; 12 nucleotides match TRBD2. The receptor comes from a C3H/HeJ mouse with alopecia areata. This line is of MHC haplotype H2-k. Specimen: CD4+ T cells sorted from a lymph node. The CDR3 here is CASENPGLGGYEQYF. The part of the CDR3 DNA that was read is TGTGCCAGCGAAAACCCGGGACTGGGGGGATAT.